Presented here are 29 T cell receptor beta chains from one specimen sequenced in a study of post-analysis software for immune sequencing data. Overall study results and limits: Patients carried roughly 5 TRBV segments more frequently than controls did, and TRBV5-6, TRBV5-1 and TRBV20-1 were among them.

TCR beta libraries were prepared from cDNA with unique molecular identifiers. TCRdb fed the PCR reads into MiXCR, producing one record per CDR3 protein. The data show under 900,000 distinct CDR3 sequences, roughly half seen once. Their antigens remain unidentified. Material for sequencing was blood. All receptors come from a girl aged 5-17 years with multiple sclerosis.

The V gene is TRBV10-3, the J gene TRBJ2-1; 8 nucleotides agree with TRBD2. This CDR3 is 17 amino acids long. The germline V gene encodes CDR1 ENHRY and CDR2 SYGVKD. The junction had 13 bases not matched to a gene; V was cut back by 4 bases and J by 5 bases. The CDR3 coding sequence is TGTGCCATCAGTGTGCGGGGTCCTGCGGGGGGTAACAATGAGCAGTTCTTC. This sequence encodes CAISVRGPAGGNNEQFF.

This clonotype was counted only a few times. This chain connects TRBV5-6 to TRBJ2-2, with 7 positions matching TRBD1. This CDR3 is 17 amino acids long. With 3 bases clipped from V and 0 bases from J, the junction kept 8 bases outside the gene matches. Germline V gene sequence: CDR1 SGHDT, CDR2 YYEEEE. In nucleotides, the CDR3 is TGTGCCAGCAGCTCCCTCGGAAGGGGGCCGAACACCGGGGAGCTGTTTTTT. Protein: CASSSLGRGPNTGELFF.

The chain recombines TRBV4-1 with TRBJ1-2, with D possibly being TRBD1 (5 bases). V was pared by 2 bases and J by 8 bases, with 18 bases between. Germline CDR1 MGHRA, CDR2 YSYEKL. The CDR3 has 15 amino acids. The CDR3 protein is CASSQKMGGFGGYTF. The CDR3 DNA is TGCGCCAGCAGCCAAAAGATGGGGGGGTTCGGGGGCTACACCTTC.

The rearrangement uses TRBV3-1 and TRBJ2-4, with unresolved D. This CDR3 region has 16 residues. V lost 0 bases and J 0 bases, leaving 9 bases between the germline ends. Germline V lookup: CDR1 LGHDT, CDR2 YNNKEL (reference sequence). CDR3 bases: TGTGCCAGCAGCCAAGAATTAGACCTAGCCAAAAACATTCAGTACTTC. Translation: CASSQELDLAKNIQYF.

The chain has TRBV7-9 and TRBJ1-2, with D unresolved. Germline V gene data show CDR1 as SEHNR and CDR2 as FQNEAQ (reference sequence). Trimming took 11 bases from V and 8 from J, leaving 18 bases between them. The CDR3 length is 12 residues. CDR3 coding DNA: TGTGCCGCAAACCTTCAATCGGGGGGCTACACCTTC. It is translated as CAANLQSGGYTF.

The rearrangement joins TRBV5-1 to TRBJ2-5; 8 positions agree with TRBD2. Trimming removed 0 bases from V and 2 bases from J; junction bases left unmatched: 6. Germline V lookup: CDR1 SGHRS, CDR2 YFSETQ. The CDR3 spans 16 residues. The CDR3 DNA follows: TGCGCCAGCAGCTTGGGCGGGACTAGTCGTCAAGAGACCCAGTACTTC. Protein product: CASSLGGTSRQETQYF.

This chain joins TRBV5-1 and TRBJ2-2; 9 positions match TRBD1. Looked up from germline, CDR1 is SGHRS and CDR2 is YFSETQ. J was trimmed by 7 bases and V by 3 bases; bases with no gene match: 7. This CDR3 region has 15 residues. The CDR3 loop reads CASSSGTGWIGELFF. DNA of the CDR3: TGCGCCAGCAGCTCCGGGACAGGGTGGATCGGGGAGCTGTTTTTT.

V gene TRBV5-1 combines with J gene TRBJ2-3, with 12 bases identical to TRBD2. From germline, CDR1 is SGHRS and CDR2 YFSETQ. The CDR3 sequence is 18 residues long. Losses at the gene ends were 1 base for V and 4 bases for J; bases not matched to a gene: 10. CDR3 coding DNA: TGCGCCAGCAGCTTGAAGTCTAGCGGGGGGGCCGCCCCAGATACGCAGTATTTT. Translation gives CASSLKSSGGAAPDTQYF.

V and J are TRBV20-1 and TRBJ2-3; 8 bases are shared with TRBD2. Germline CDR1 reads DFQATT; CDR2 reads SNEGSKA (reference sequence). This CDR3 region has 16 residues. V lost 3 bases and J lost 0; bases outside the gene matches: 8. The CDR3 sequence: CSARTSVHTSTDTQYF. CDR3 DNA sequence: TGCAGTGCTAGGACTAGCGTACACACTAGCACAGATACGCAGTATTTT.

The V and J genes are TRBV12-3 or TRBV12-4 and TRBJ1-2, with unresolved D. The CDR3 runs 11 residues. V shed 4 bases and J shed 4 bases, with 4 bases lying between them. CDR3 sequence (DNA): TGTGCCAGCAGTTGGTTCTATGGCTACACCTTC. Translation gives CASSWFYGYTF.

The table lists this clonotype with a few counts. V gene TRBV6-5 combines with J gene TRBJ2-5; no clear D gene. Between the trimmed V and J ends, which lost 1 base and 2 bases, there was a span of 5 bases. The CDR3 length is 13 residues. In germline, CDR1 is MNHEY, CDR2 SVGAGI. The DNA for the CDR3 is TGTGCCAGCAGTTACTGGAGACAAGAGACCCAGTACTTC. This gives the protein CASSYWRQETQYF.

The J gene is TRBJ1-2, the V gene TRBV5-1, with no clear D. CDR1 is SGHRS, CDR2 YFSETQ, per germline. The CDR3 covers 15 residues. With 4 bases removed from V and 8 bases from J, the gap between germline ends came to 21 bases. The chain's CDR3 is CASSPGVVEGGGYTF. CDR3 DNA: TGCGCCAGCAGCCCGGGAGTAGTAGAGGGAGGAGGCTACACCTTC.

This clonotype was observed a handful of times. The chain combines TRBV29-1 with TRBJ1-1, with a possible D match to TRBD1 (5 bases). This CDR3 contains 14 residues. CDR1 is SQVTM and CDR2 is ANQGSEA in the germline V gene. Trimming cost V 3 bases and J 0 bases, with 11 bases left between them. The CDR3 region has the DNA TGCAGCGTTGACGCCAGGGCCCTGAACACTGAAGCTTTCTTT. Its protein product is CSVDARALNTEAFF.

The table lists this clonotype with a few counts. The CDR3 loop is CASSSVRNRGSGANVLTF. As DNA, the CDR3 is TGTGCCAGCAGTTCCGTGAGGAACAGGGGGTCTGGGGCCAACGTCCTGACTTTC. This chain uses TRBV6-5 with TRBJ2-6, with TRBD1 matching 8 bases. The length of the CDR3 is 18 residues. V shed 4 bases, J shed 1 base, and the junction held 9 bases outside the gene matches. Looked up from germline, CDR1 is MNHEY and CDR2 is SVGAGI.

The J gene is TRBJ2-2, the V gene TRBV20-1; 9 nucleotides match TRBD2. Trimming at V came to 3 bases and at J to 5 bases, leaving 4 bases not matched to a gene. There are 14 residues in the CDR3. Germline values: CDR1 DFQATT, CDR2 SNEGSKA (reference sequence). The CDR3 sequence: CSARSSGGTGELFF. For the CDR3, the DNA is TGCAGTGCTAGGTCGAGCGGGGGGACCGGGGAGCTGTTTTTT.

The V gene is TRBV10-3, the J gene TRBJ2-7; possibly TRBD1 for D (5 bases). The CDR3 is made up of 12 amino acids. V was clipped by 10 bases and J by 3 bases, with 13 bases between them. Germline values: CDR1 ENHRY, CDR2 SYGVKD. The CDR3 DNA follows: TGTGCCACGAGACAGAACCTCTACGAGCAGTACTTC. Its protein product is CATRQNLYEQYF.

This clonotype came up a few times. CDR3 DNA sequence: TGTGCCAGCAGCTTAAGGGCGGGGGGCCCAAGGGACTTCTACGAGCAGTACTTC. Translation: CASSLRAGGPRDFYEQYF. The V and J genes are TRBV7-2 and TRBJ2-7; 8 bases align to TRBD2. The ends lost 2 bases at V and 3 bases at J; junction bases unmatched: 15. Looked up from germline, CDR1 is SGHTA and CDR2 is FQGNSA. The CDR3 consists of 18 residues.

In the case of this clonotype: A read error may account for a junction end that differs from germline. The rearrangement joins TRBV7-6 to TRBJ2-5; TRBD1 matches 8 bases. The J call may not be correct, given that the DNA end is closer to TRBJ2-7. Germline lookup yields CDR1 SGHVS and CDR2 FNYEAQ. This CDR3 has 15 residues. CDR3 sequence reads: CAGSLRTGLNNEQYF. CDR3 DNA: TGTGCCGGCAGCCTACGGACAGGGCTAAATAACGAGCAGTACTTC.

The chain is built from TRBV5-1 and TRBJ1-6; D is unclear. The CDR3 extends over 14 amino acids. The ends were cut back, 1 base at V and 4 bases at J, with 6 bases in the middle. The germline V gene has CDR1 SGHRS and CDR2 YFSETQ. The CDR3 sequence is CASSLSQYNSPLHF. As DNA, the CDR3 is TGCGCCAGCAGCTTGTCCCAGTATAATTCACCCCTCCACTTT.

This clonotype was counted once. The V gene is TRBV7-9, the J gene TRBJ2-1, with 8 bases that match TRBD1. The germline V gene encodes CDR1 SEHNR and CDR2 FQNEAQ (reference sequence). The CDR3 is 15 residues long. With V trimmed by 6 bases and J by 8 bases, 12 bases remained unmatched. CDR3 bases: TGTGCCAGCAGACAACCCGGACAGGGCGGCTATGAGCAGTTCTTC. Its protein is CASRQPGQGGYEQFF.

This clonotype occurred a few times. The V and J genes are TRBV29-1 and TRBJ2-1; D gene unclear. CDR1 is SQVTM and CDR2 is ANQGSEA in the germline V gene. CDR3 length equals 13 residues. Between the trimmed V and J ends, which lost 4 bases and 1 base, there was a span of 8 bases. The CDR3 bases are TGCAGCGTTGTCGCAGATTCCTACAATGAGCAGTTCTTC. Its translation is CSVVADSYNEQFF.

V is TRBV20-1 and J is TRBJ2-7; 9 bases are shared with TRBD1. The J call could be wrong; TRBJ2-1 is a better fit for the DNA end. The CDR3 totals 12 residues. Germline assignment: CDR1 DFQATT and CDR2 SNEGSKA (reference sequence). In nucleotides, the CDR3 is TGCAGTGTCTCGGACAGGGGTAATGAGCAGTTCTTC. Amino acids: CSVSDRGNEQFF.

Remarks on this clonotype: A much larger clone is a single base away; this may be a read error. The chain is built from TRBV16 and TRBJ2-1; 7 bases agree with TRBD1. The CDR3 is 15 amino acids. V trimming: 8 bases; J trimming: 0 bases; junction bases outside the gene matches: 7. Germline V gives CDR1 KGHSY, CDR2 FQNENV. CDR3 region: CASGLTGASYNEQFF. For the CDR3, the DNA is TGTGCCAGCGGCCTTACAGGGGCCTCCTACAATGAGCAGTTCTTC.

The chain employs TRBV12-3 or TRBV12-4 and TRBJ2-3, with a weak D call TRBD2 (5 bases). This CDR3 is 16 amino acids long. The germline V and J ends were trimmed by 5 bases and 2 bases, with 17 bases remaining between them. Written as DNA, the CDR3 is TGTGCCAGCAGTCACACTAGTGGCGCCATCACAGATACGCAGTATTTT. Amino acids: CASSHTSGAITDTQYF.

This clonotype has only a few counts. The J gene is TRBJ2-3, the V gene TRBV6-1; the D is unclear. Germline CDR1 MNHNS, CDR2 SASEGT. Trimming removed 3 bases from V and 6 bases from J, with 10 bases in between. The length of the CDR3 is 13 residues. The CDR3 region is CASSEQPRDTQYF. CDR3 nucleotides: TGTGCCAGCAGTGAGCAGCCAAGGGATACGCAGTATTTT.

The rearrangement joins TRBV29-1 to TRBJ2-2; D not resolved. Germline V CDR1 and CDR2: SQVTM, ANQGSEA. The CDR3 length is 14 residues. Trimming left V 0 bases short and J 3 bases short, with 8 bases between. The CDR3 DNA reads TGCAGCGTTGAAGAACCTCGGGACACCGGGGAGCTGTTTTTT. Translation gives CSVEEPRDTGELFF.

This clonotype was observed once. The CDR3 loop reads CASSEGQGAGDTGELFF. The CDR3 DNA reads TGTGCCAGCAGTGAGGGGCAGGGGGCAGGTGACACCGGGGAGCTGTTTTTT. The rearrangement uses TRBV6-1 and TRBJ2-2; 8 bases are shared with TRBD1. The J segment lost 3 bases and the V segment lost 3 bases, leaving 9 bases of the junction unmatched. Germline V gives CDR1 MNHNS, CDR2 SASEGT. The CDR3 sequence is 17 residues long.

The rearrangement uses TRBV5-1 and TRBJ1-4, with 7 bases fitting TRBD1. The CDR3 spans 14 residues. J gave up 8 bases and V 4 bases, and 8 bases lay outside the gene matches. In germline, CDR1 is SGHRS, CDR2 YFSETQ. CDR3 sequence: CASSPGTAPEKLFF. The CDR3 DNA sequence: TGCGCCAGCAGCCCGGGGACAGCTCCGGAAAAACTGTTTTTT.

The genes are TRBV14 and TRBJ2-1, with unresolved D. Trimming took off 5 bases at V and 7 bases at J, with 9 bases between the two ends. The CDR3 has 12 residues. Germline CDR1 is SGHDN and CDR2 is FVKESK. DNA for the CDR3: TGTGCCAGCAGCGGCTCCCTGAATGAGCAGTTCTTC. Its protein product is CASSGSLNEQFF. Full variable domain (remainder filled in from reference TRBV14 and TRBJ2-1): EAGVTQFPSHSVIEKGQTVTLRCDPISGHDNLYWYRRVMGKEIKFLLHFVKESKQDESGMPNNRFLAERTGGTYSTLKVQPAELEDSGVYFCASSGSLNEQFFGPGTRLTVL.